The next 27 T cell receptor beta chains were all read from a single sample in a study of T cell responses to AZD1222 COVID-19 vaccine. This table comes from immunoSEQ multiplex PCR, and its TCRdb copy is limited to in-frame clones, with some not included. Of tens of thousands of clones in the sample, around nine tenths were seen once. This sample comprised peripheral blood, obtained 28 days after the second AZD1222 dose. The origin of the receptors is an adult who received the AZD1222 COVID-19 vaccine.

In this sample, this clone turned up a few times. The chain couples TRBV10-3 to TRBJ1-3; 7 positions match TRBD1. CDR1 and CDR2 (germline): ENHRY, SYGVKD. Losses at the gene ends were 8 bases for V and 0 bases for J; bases not matched to a gene: 1. This CDR3 comprises 13 residues. The CDR3 loop reads CAIRDSSGNTIYF. The CDR3 DNA reads as TGTGCCATCCGGGACAGCTCTGGAAACACCATATATTTT.

This chain uses TRBV30 with TRBJ2-3; 10 nucleotides match TRBD2. Germline V lookup: CDR1 GTSNPN, CDR2 SVGIG (reference sequence). The CDR3 length is 16 residues. Unmatched junction bases numbered 5, after V lost 0 bases and J lost 2 bases. CDR3 nucleotide sequence: TGTGCCTGGAGTGTGCGGACTAGCGGAGACACAGATACGCAGTATTTT. Its protein is CAWSVRTSGDTDTQYF.

This chain joins TRBV3-1 (or the pseudogene TRBV3-2) and TRBJ1-1, with D perhaps matching TRBD1 (5 bases). Trimming shortened V by 4 bases and J by 6 bases, and 15 bases separated the two germline ends. CDR1 LGHDT and CDR2 YNNKEL come from the germline V gene (reference sequence). The CDR3 extends over 14 amino acids. The CDR3: CASSRRDGESEAFF. Written as DNA, the CDR3 is TGTGCCAGCAGCCGCCGGGACGGGGAGTCTGAAGCTTTCTTT.

The rearrangement joins TRBV27 to TRBJ1-5; 12 bases are a match to TRBD1. CDR3 length equals 16 residues. Unmatched junction bases numbered 8, after V lost 5 bases and J lost 6 bases. Looked up from germline, CDR1 is MNHEY and CDR2 is SMNVEV (reference sequence). As DNA, the CDR3 is TGTGCCAGCAGTCCGGGGACAGGGGGCCGGGGTCAGCCCCAGCATTTT. It translates to CASSPGTGGRGQPQHF.

This clone has a handful of counts. The chain recombines TRBV7-2 with TRBJ2-1; D could derive from TRBD1 or TRBD2 (7 bases each). The V and J ends lost 5 bases and 0 bases respectively, with 17 bases between them. Per germline, CDR1 SGHTA and CDR2 FQGNSA. CDR3 length: 17 residues. CDR3 bases: TGTGCCAGCAGCCCCAGGGGGGGCGCTAGCTCCTACAATGAGCAGTTCTTC. This sequence encodes CASSPRGGASSYNEQFF.

This chain uses TRBV7-6 with TRBJ2-1, with a possible D match to TRBD2 (6 bases). V dropped 5 bases and J dropped 1 base, with 12 bases sitting between them. The germline gives CDR1 SGHVS, CDR2 FNYEAQ. CDR3 length: 15 residues. The CDR3 DNA is TGTGCCAGCAGCGCCGGGACTGCTTCCTACAATGAGCAGTTCTTC. Residues: CASSAGTASYNEQFF.

CDR3 sequence: CASSQDPPGGVTSEPQHF. CDR3 in DNA: TGTGCCAGCAGCCAAGATCCGCCAGGGGGAGTAACCAGTGAGCCCCAGCATTTT. The rearrangement joins TRBV14 to TRBJ1-5, with 7 positions matching TRBD1. This CDR3 has 18 amino acids. CDR1 is SGHDN and CDR2 is FVKESK in the germline V gene. V gave up 0 bases and J gave up 8 bases; unmatched junction bases: 16.

This rearrangement joins TRBV4-3 to TRBJ1-2; D is undetermined. CDR1 and CDR2 from the germline V gene are LGHNA and YSLEER. The CDR3 extends over 15 amino acids. Trimming left V 0 bases short and J 8 bases short, with 16 bases between. Here the CDR3 DNA reads TGCGCCAGCAGCCAAGATTTAGGGCCCCTCGAAGGCTACACCTTC. Its translation is CASSQDLGPLEGYTF.

This clone was found once. V gene TRBV3-1 (or the pseudogene TRBV3-2) combines with J gene TRBJ1-1, with D hard to call. This CDR3 spans 14 amino acids. With 7 bases removed from V and 5 bases from J, the gap between germline ends came to 17 bases. From germline, CDR1 is LGHDT and CDR2 YNNKEL (reference sequence). The chain's CDR3 is CASTRNAVGTEAFF. In nucleotides, the CDR3 is TGTGCCAGCACCCGTAATGCCGTGGGGACTGAAGCTTTCTTT.

This chain joins TRBV18 and TRBJ2-7, with 12 bases that match TRBD1. The V gene end was trimmed by 6 bases and the J gene end by 6 bases; junction bases not matched to a gene: 9. Germline CDR1 and CDR2: KGHSH and LQKENI. This CDR3 comprises 15 residues. The CDR3 region is CASSPGTGGTGEQYF. DNA of the CDR3: TGTGCCAGCTCCCCCGGGACAGGGGGCACAGGCGAGCAGTACTTC. The full variable domain, completed using reference TRBV18 and TRBJ2-7, is NAGVMQNPRHLVRRRGQEARLRCSPMKGHSHVYWYRQLPEEGLKFMVYLQKENIIDESGMPKERFSAEFPKEGPSILRIQQVVRGDSAAYFCASSPGTGGTGEQYFGPGTRLTVT.

The rearrangement uses TRBV10-1 and TRBJ2-5; 8 bases map to TRBD1. J was trimmed by 5 bases and V by 8 bases; bases with no gene match: 13. This CDR3 region has 15 residues. Per the germline V gene, CDR1 is WNHNN and CDR2 is SYGVQD (reference sequence). This chain's CDR3 is CASAQQGAHGETQYF. The DNA for the CDR3 is TGCGCCAGCGCCCAGCAGGGGGCGCACGGGGAGACCCAGTACTTC.

The chain links TRBV6-6 to TRBJ2-2, with 9 bases fitting TRBD1. From germline, CDR1 is MNHNY and CDR2 SVGAGI (reference sequence). CDR3 size: 15 residues. J was trimmed by 5 bases and V by 7 bases; bases with no gene match: 8. In nucleotides, the CDR3 is TGTGCCAGCACCGGGGACAGGGCCTTAACCGGGGAGCTGTTTTTT. Its protein is CASTGDRALTGELFF.

V and J are TRBV3-1 (or the pseudogene TRBV3-2) and TRBJ2-2; a possible D gene is TRBD1 (5 bases). This CDR3 is built from 18 residues. Between the trimmed V and J ends, which lost 0 bases and 4 bases, there was a span of 18 bases. Germline V gene lookup returns CDR1 LGHDT and CDR2 YNNKEL (reference sequence). Written as DNA, the CDR3 is TGTGCCAGCAGCCAAGAGCCTTTCGTGGCAGGGTCCACCGGGGAGCTGTTTTTT. Amino acid sequence: CASSQEPFVAGSTGELFF.

The gene calls are TRBV18 and TRBJ2-2, with 9 bases identical to TRBD1. Germline CDR1 and CDR2: KGHSH and LQKENI. Unmatched junction bases numbered 4, after V lost 3 bases and J lost 5 bases. The CDR3 spans 15 residues. CDR3 region: CASSPRTGDTGELFF. CDR3 bases: TGTGCCAGCTCACCCCGGACAGGGGATACCGGGGAGCTGTTTTTT.

The rearrangement links TRBV4-3 to TRBJ2-2; perhaps TRBD1 as D (6 bases). CDR1 LGHNA and CDR2 YSLEER come from the germline V gene. V was trimmed by 0 bases and J by 7 bases, leaving 12 bases between them. The CDR3 totals 15 residues. Here the CDR3 DNA reads TGCGCCAGCAGCCAAGAGAATAGGGGGATCGGGGAGCTGTTTTTT. Translating it yields CASSQENRGIGELFF.

The gene calls are TRBV7-9 and TRBJ2-7; D unclear. This CDR3 spans 12 amino acids. Deletions cut 1 base from V and 4 bases from J, with 5 bases between. Germline lookup yields CDR1 SEHNR and CDR2 FQNEAQ (reference sequence). The CDR3 DNA is TGTGCCAGCAGCTTAGTTTCATACGAGCAGTACTTC. Translating gives CASSLVSYEQYF.

This chain uses TRBV7-6 with TRBJ2-2, with TRBD1 matching 9 bases. Trimming took 3 bases from V and 0 from J; bases not matched to a gene: 2. This CDR3 has 16 residues. CDR1 SGHVS and CDR2 FNYEAQ come from the germline V gene. The CDR3 spells CASSLGTGTNTGELFF. DNA of the CDR3: TGTGCCAGCAGCTTGGGGACAGGGACGAACACCGGGGAGCTGTTTTTT.

This rearrangement joins TRBV28 to TRBJ2-2, with unresolved D. V was cut by 4 bases and J by 5 bases, with 11 bases left in between. The CDR3 sequence is 14 residues long. In germline, CDR1 is MDHEN, CDR2 SYDVKM. The CDR3 sequence is CASSSPWPTGELFF. The CDR3 nucleotides read TGTGCCAGCAGTTCCCCCTGGCCTACCGGGGAGCTGTTTTTT. The full variable domain, completed using reference TRBV28 and TRBJ2-2, is DVKVTQSSRYLVKRTGEKVFLECVQDMDHENMFWYRQDPGLGLRLIYFSYDVKMKEKGDIPEGYSVSREKKERFSLILESASTNQTSMYLCASSSPWPTGELFFGEGSRLTVL.

This sequence joins TRBV5-6 and TRBJ2-5, with D tentatively TRBD2 (7 bases). Looked up from germline, CDR1 is SGHDT and CDR2 is YYEEEE. The CDR3 totals 14 residues. Trimming cost V 0 bases and J 4 bases, with 10 bases left between them. The CDR3 DNA reads TGTGCCAGCAGCTTGGTTAGGGGGGGAGAGACCCAGTACTTC. Encoded protein: CASSLVRGGETQYF. Full variable domain (missing parts from reference TRBV5-6 and TRBJ2-5): DAGVTQSPTHLIKTRGQQVTLRCSPKSGHDTVSWYQQALGQGPQFIFQYYEEEERQRGNFPDRFSGHQFPNYSSELNVNALLLGDSALYLCASSLVRGGETQYFGPGTRLLVL.

This clone was detected only a few times. V gene TRBV18 combines with J gene TRBJ1-2, with D uncertain. V lost 6 bases, J lost 7 bases, and 18 bases lay in between. The CDR3 is made up of 14 amino acids. Germline CDR1 reads KGHSH; CDR2 reads LQKENI. The CDR3 DNA reads TGTGCCAGCTCGCCAGGTGACACCTCTCCTGGCTACACCTTC. It is translated as CASSPGDTSPGYTF. Full variable domain (remainder filled in from reference TRBV18 and TRBJ1-2): NAGVMQNPRHLVRRRGQEARLRCSPMKGHSHVYWYRQLPEEGLKFMVYLQKENIIDESGMPKERFSAEFPKEGPSILRIQQVVRGDSAAYFCASSPGDTSPGYTFGSGTRLTVV.

A single count supports this clone. V gene TRBV6-5 combines with J gene TRBJ1-2; D is undetermined. V was shortened by 2 bases and J by 4 bases, with 17 bases between the two germline ends. Germline CDR1 MNHEY, CDR2 SVGAGI. The CDR3 contains 16 residues. The CDR3 bases are TGTGCCAGCAGTTACGGTCCGGTGACGTCTGGCTATGGCTACACCTTC. It specifies CASSYGPVTSGYGYTF.

V is TRBV12-3 or TRBV12-4 and J is TRBJ1-5; 7 bases are a match to TRBD1. The junction had 1 base not matched to a gene; V was cut back by 4 bases and J by 4 bases. CDR3 length: 13 amino acids. The CDR3 nucleotides are TGTGCCAGCAGTTCAGGGGGAAATCAGCCCCAGCATTTT. This gives the protein CASSSGGNQPQHF.

V and J are TRBV9 and TRBJ1-3; TRBD1 is a possible D gene (6 bases). The CDR3 length is 16 residues. The germline V gene encodes CDR1 SGDLS and CDR2 YYNGEE. With 4 bases removed from V and 4 bases from J, the gap between germline ends came to 18 bases. Here the CDR3 reads CASSPRGEGKGNTIYF. Here the CDR3 DNA reads TGTGCCAGCAGCCCGAGGGGGGAGGGAAAGGGAAACACCATATATTTT.

The V call is TRBV11-2, the J call TRBJ2-5, with D unresolved. The CDR3 consists of 16 residues. Germline CDR1 is SGHAT and CDR2 is FQNNGV. V lost 2 bases, J lost 4 bases, and 17 bases lay in between. CDR3 in DNA: TGTGCCAGCAGCTTAACGTCGCTCGGGTGGGGAGAGACCCAGTACTTC. Protein product: CASSLTSLGWGETQYF.

The V call is TRBV4-1, the J call TRBJ2-7; 9 bases align to TRBD1. V was pared by 4 bases and J by 7 bases, with 20 bases of the junction left unmatched. The CDR3 is made up of 18 amino acids. CDR1 is MGHRA, CDR2 YSYEKL, per germline. The CDR3 sequence is CASSRKPGQGAYGGEQYF. The CDR3, as DNA: TGCGCCAGCAGCCGCAAACCGGGACAGGGCGCTTATGGGGGTGAGCAGTACTTC.

The chain recombines TRBV7-8 with TRBJ1-4; D unclear. Germline CDR1 SGHVS, CDR2 FQNEAQ. V gave up 0 bases and J gave up 6 bases, with 5 bases separating them. The CDR3 is 13 residues long. The CDR3 DNA follows: TGTGCCAGCAGCTTAGCGACCTATGAAAAACTGTTTTTT. This codes for CASSLATYEKLFF.

This clone was recorded only once. The genes are TRBV5-1 and TRBJ2-7; 12 bases line up with TRBD2. Germline CDR1 and CDR2: SGHRS and YFSETQ. Germline trimming cut 5 bases from V and 6 bases from J; bases unmatched to any gene: 6. The CDR3 loop spans 14 amino acids. CDR3 in DNA: TGCGCCAGCAGTTCACTAGCGGGGGGCGCCGAGCAGTACTTC. Protein: CASSSLAGGAEQYF.